The 13 T cell receptor beta chains presented below share a single source sample, sequenced in a study of CD8 T cells in Susac syndrome. RNA, at about 0.45 to 1 ug, was reverse transcribed with random hexamers. In TCRdb, the immunoSEQ multiplex PCR reads were re-called with MiXCR into one record per CDR3 protein. This sample yields about 190,000 distinct CDR3 sequences, of which 80% to 95% are seen a single time; 0.1% belongs to the top ten. Sequencing was done on a sample of CD4+ T cells from PBMCs. The receptors were gathered from a human donor in good health.

The chain employs TRBV15 and TRBJ2-7; D possibly uses TRBD1 or TRBD2 (6 bases each). Germline assignment: CDR1 LNHNV and CDR2 YYDKDF (reference sequence). There are 17 residues in the CDR3. V lost 0 bases and J lost 2, with 17 bases in between. The chain's CDR3 is CATSRDRYGGRPYEQYV. CDR3 DNA: TGTGCCACCAGCAGAGATCGGTATGGGGGGCGCCCCTACGAGCAGTACGTC.

This clonotype was seen a single time. V is TRBV19 and J is TRBJ1-1; D not resolved. The CDR3 loop spans 13 amino acids. Germline CDR1 and CDR2: LNHDA and SQIVND (reference sequence). Trimming left V 7 bases short and J 3 bases short, with 12 bases between. In DNA, the CDR3 is TGTGCCAGTACGGAGGCCAGGTACACTGAAGCTTTCTTT. Encoded protein: CASTEARYTEAFF.

This clonotype was seen once. The chain combines TRBV12-3 or TRBV12-4 with TRBJ1-3; no definite D call. The germline V and J ends were trimmed by 5 bases and 8 bases, with 10 bases remaining between them. The CDR3 is 12 amino acids. CDR3 residues: CASSQKGYTIYF. The DNA of the CDR3 is TGTGCCAGCAGTCAAAAGGGTTACACCATATATTTT.

The rearrangement links TRBV9 to TRBJ2-1; D could derive from TRBD1 or TRBD2 (7 bases each). Germline V gene data show CDR1 as SGDLS and CDR2 as YYNGEE. This CDR3 spans 18 amino acids. V was cut by 4 bases and J by 8 bases, with 28 bases left in between. CDR3 DNA sequence: TGTGCCAGCAGCCCCCGCTACTTGAGCAGGGGGGGGTACGATGAGCAGTTCTTC. It codes for CASSPRYLSRGGYDEQFF.

This sequence joins TRBV29-1 and TRBJ2-1, with 8 bases lining up with TRBD2. The V and J ends lost 7 bases and 5 bases, in that order; junction bases with no gene match: 13. The CDR3 is made up of 15 amino acids. Germline V CDR1 and CDR2: SQVTM, ANQGSEA. Here the CDR3 reads CSGIGWGGGNNEQFF. CDR3 DNA: TGCAGCGGTATTGGTTGGGGCGGGGGGAACAATGAGCAGTTCTTC.

The chain couples TRBV3-1 to TRBJ2-4, with TRBD1 matching 7 bases. Germline CDR1 and CDR2: LGHDT and YNNKEL (reference sequence). The CDR3 has 16 amino acids. The V and J ends lost 2 bases and 3 bases, in that order; junction bases with no gene match: 7. CDR3 in DNA: TGTGCCAGCAGCCAACAGGGGGTGGGCGGCAAAAACATTCAGTACTTC. Protein sequence: CASSQQGVGGKNIQYF.

The chain is built from TRBV28 and TRBJ1-5; 8 nucleotides agree with TRBD1. CDR3 size: 12 residues. Germline CDR1 and CDR2: MDHEN and SYDVKM. Germline trimming cut 8 bases from V and 6 bases from J; bases unmatched to any gene: 3. CDR3 protein: CASQTGGQPQHF. The CDR3 DNA follows: TGTGCCAGCCAAACAGGGGGTCAGCCCCAGCATTTT. Full variable domain (rest looked up from reference TRBV28 and TRBJ1-5): DVKVTQSSRYLVKRTGEKVFLECVQDMDHENMFWYRQDPGLGLRLIYFSYDVKMKEKGDIPEGYSVSREKKERFSLILESASTNQTSMYLCASQTGGQPQHFGDGTRLSIL.

This clonotype was seen only once. V gene TRBV6-4 combines with J gene TRBJ2-1, with 10 bases that match TRBD2. The CDR3 contains 15 residues. Germline CDR1 reads MRHNA; CDR2 reads SNTAGT. J was trimmed by 7 bases and V by 4 bases; bases with no gene match: 7. CDR3 DNA: TGTGCCAGCAGTGTACTAGCGGGGTCCCCGAATGAGCAGTTCTTC. As protein: CASSVLAGSPNEQFF.

The chain uses TRBV12-3 or TRBV12-4 and TRBJ1-3; D ambiguous. The V end lost 6 bases, the J end lost 2 bases, and 8 bases lay between the germline ends. The CDR3 consists of 13 residues. CDR3 bases: TGTGCCAGCAGACGCGATCCTGGAAACACCATATATTTT. As protein: CASRRDPGNTIYF.

The V call is TRBV5-1, the J call TRBJ2-7, with 13 bases aligning to TRBD2. V lost 5 bases, J lost 2 bases, and 1 base stayed unmatched. Germline CDR1 SGHRS, CDR2 YFSETQ. CDR3 length: 14 residues. The CDR3 reads CASRTSGGTYEQYF. The CDR3 DNA is TGCGCCAGCAGGACTAGCGGGGGGACCTACGAGCAGTACTTC.

The chain uses TRBV3-1 and TRBJ2-1, with D possibly called TRBD1 or TRBD2 (6 bases each). The CDR3 sequence is 16 residues long. V lost 1 base to trimming and J lost 8 bases, with 18 bases between them. CDR1 and CDR2 (germline): LGHDT, YNNKEL (reference sequence). CDR3 sequence: CASSQVGRGPGDEQFF. The CDR3 DNA is TGTGCCAGCAGCCAAGTAGGTCGGGGGCCGGGCGATGAGCAGTTCTTC.

The chain carries TRBV3-1 and TRBJ2-7; the D is unclear. CDR1 is LGHDT, CDR2 YNNKEL, per germline (reference sequence). V was pared by 0 bases and J by 8 bases, with 11 bases between. This CDR3 is 13 amino acids long. The CDR3 reads CASSQEGAYQQYF. DNA for the CDR3: TGTGCCAGCAGCCAAGAAGGCGCTTATCAGCAGTACTTC.

The sample holds a few counts of this clonotype. The chain couples TRBV27 to TRBJ1-2, with 7 bases that match TRBD1. The length of the CDR3 is 12 residues. V lost 6 bases, J lost 6 bases, and 4 bases stayed unmatched. Per the germline V gene, CDR1 is MNHEY and CDR2 is SMNVEV (reference sequence). The CDR3, as DNA: TGTGCCAGCAGCCCCACAGGGGATGGCTACACCTTC. This encodes CASSPTGDGYTF.